This is a list of T cell receptor beta chains from one sample in a study of vaccination and CD4 T cells after COVID-19. TCRdb processed the PCR reads anew with MiXCR; each CDR3 protein has one entry. Of 7,000 to 10,000 distinct CDR3 sequences in the sample, around 70% are singletons; the top ten hold roughly a third. The antigens for these receptors are not known. The material sequenced was CD4+ T cells from blood, cultured in vitro. The receptors come from a human donor who had recovered from COVID-19. The CDR3 runs from the conserved cysteine through the conserved F or W. The D gene is left open where the match is weak. Clone size is stated in some rows and not others, as once, few, many or a class when expanded.

CDR3 length | J gene | clone size | D gene | V gene | CDR3 protein | CDR3 DNA
15 | TRBJ1-6 | . | . | TRBV10-1 | CASSDSRTENSPLHF | TGCGCCAGCAGTGATTCCCGGACAGAAAATTCACCCCTCCACTTT
14 | TRBJ1-1 | . | . | TRBV7-9 | CASSQGGGFTEAFF | TGTGCCAGCAGCCAAGGCGGGGGGTTCACTGAAGCTTTCTTT
13 | TRBJ1-2 | few | . | TRBV20-1 | CSAPTGANYGYTF | TGCAGTGCCCCGACAGGAGCTAACTATGGCTACACCTTC
12 | TRBJ2-5 | few | . | TRBV7-9 | CASSLWGETQYF | TGTGCCAGCAGCTTATGGGGAGAGACCCAGTACTTC
13 | TRBJ1-2 | . | TRBD1 | TRBV20-1 | CSASNQGGVGYTF | TGCAGTGCTAGTAACCAGGGGGGGGTTGGCTACACCTTC
13 | TRBJ1-2 | . | . | TRBV15 | CATSRAGNYGYTF | TGTGCCACCAGCAGAGCCGGTAACTATGGCTACACCTTC
12 | TRBJ1-6 | . | . | TRBV10-3 | CAISESNSPLHF | TGTGCCATCAGTGAGTCGAATTCACCCCTCCACTTT
16 | TRBJ2-7 | . | TRBD2 | TRBV7-6 | CASSLAVSGTTYEQYF | TGTGCCAGCAGCTTAGCGGTGAGCGGGACGACCTACGAGCAGTACTTC
20 | TRBJ1-2 | . | TRBD1 | TRBV28 | CASSVSRPGDRGRAGDGYTF | TGTGCCAGCAGCGTTAGTCGGCCGGGGGACAGGGGCCGAGCGGGGGATGGCTACACCTTC
14 | TRBJ1-2 | . | . | TRBV19 | CASSATDTIYGYTF | TGTGCCAGTAGTGCAACCGACACCATCTATGGCTACACCTTC
14 | TRBJ1-1 | . | TRBD1 | TRBV7-9 | CASRTGTVNTEAFF | TGTGCCAGCAGGACCGGGACAGTGAACACTGAAGCTTTCTTT
17 | TRBJ2-1 | . | . | TRBV7-9 | CASSPIGLASSYNEQFF | TGTGCCAGCAGCCCCATAGGGCTTGCGAGCTCCTACAATGAGCAGTTCTTC
12 | TRBJ1-1 | . | . | TRBV27 | CASRPRDTEAFF | TGTGCCAGCAGGCCTCGGGACACTGAAGCTTTCTTT
14 | TRBJ1-1 | . | . | TRBV27 | CASSLWGSEHEAFF | TGTGCCAGCAGTCTATGGGGGTCAGAACATGAAGCTTTCTTT
17 | TRBJ1-6 | . | . | TRBV21-1 | CASSKRRDGDDNSPLHF | TGTGCCAGCAGCAAAAGGCGGGACGGTGACGATAATTCACCCCTCCACTTT
14 | TRBJ1-2 | . | . | TRBV4-1 | CASSPMKVTLGYTF | TGCGCCAGCAGCCCTATGAAGGTTACCCTTGGCTACACCTTC
14 | TRBJ1-5 | . | . | TRBV6-2/TRBV6-3 | CASNPAAVYQPQHF | TGTGCCAGCAACCCGGCCGCGGTATATCAGCCCCAGCATTTT
17 | TRBJ2-1 | few | TRBD2 | TRBV27 | CASTSGGDSGGNNEQFF | TGTGCCAGCACCTCTGGAGGGGATAGCGGGGGTAACAATGAGCAGTTCTTC
14 | TRBJ2-7 | . | . | TRBV28 | CASRNSKGLYEQYF | TGTGCCAGCAGGAATTCCAAGGGTTTGTACGAGCAGTACTTC
12 | TRBJ2-5 | . | TRBD1 | TRBV29-1 | CSVRQGGKTQYF | TGCAGCGTTCGACAGGGTGGAAAGACCCAGTACTTC
14 | TRBJ1-1 | . | . | TRBV10-1 | CASRGEGMNTEAFF | TGCGCCAGCAGGGGGGAAGGCATGAACACTGAAGCTTTCTTT
14 | TRBJ2-1 | . | . | TRBV5-4 | CASSPAPLGNEQFF | TGTGCCAGCAGCCCAGCGCCCTTGGGCAATGAGCAGTTCTTC
15 | TRBJ2-7 | . | TRBD1 | TRBV10-3 | CASSTWDRGTHEQYF | TGTGCCAGCAGTACCTGGGACAGGGGGACCCACGAGCAGTACTTC
14 | TRBJ2-5 | once | . | TRBV6-5 | CASSYMYSQETQYF | TGTGCCAGCAGTTACATGTACTCCCAAGAGACCCAGTACTTC
16 | TRBJ1-1 | few | TRBD1 | TRBV6-2/TRBV6-3 | CASSSFRTGRNTEAFF | TGTGCCAGCAGCTCTTTCCGGACAGGGAGGAACACTGAAGCTTTCTTT
20 | TRBJ2-2 | once | . | TRBV21-1 | CASSKRRRGQTITNTGELFF | TGTGCCAGCAGCAAAAGGAGGAGGGGACAGACGATCACGAACACCGGGGAGCTGTTTTTT
13 | TRBJ1-5 | few | . | TRBV6-2/TRBV6-3 | CASSYSREGPQHF | TGTGCCAGCAGTTACTCCAGGGAGGGCCCCCAGCATTTT
13 | TRBJ1-5 | . | . | TRBV2 | CASSGGHNQPQHF | TGTGCCAGCAGTGGGGGCCACAATCAGCCCCAGCATTTT
15 | TRBJ1-1 | . | . | TRBV7-9 | CASRSGTRMNTEAFF | TGTGCCAGCAGGTCCGGGACGCGCATGAACACTGAAGCTTTCTTT
13 | TRBJ1-1 | . | . | TRBV9 | CASSHRGNTEAFF | TGTGCCAGCAGTCATCGGGGGAACACTGAAGCTTTCTTT
15 | TRBJ1-2 | . | TRBD1 | TRBV27 | CASRADRGEAYGYTF | TGTGCCAGCAGAGCAGACAGGGGAGAAGCCTATGGCTACACCTTC
18 | TRBJ1-5 | . | TRBD1 | TRBV19 | CASSNADYSDRVEQPQHF | TGTGCCAGTAGTAACGCCGACTATTCGGACAGGGTCGAACAGCCCCAGCATTTT
15 | TRBJ1-1 | . | TRBD1 | TRBV20-1 | CSARDRGRRNTEAFF | TGCAGTGCCAGAGACAGGGGGCGTAGGAACACTGAAGCTTTCTTT
12 | TRBJ2-3 | once | TRBD1 | TRBV20-1 | CSAGQGTDTQYF | TGCAGTGCTGGACAGGGTACAGATACGCAGTATTTT
13 | TRBJ1-1 | . | . | TRBV6-1 | CASPPDRRTEAFF | TGTGCCAGCCCTCCGGACCGACGAACTGAAGCTTTCTTT
13 | TRBJ1-2 | . | . | TRBV19 | CASCQRAGYGYTF | TGTGCCAGTTGCCAGAGGGCGGGATATGGCTACACCTTC
17 | TRBJ2-5 | few | TRBD2 | TRBV20-1 | CSARDVVSGSPVETQYF | TGCAGTGCTAGAGACGTCGTGAGCGGGAGCCCCGTGGAGACCCAGTACTTC
15 | TRBJ1-2 | . | TRBD1 | TRBV19 | CASSIATGRTHGYTF | TGTGCCAGTAGTATCGCGACAGGGAGAACCCATGGCTACACCTTC
13 | TRBJ1-2 | . | . | TRBV30 | CAWEKGRIYGYTF | TGTGCCTGGGAGAAAGGGCGGATCTATGGCTACACCTTC
14 | TRBJ2-5 | . | TRBD1 | TRBV7-6 | CASSGGTGQETQYF | TGTGCTAGCAGCGGCGGGACAGGACAAGAGACCCAGTACTTC
14 | TRBJ2-2 | . | TRBD1 | TRBV20-1 | CSARGTGSPGELFF | TGCAGTGCTAGAGGGACAGGGTCCCCCGGGGAGCTGTTTTTT
14 | TRBJ2-2 | once | . | TRBV7-2 | CASSLWAVVGELFF | TGTGCCAGCAGCTTATGGGCAGTGGTCGGGGAGCTGTTTTTT
16 | TRBJ2-5 | few | TRBD2 | TRBV20-1 | CSARDPWGEGRETQYF | TGCAGTGCTAGAGATCCGTGGGGGGAGGGCCGGGAGACCCAGTACTTC
16 | TRBJ2-7 | . | TRBD1 | TRBV6-2/TRBV6-3 | CASSYKATGGQYEQYF | TGTGCCAGCAGTTACAAGGCGACAGGGGGCCAGTACGAGCAGTACTTC
13 | TRBJ1-5 | . | . | TRBV7-9 | CASSWGPDQPQHF | TGTGCCAGCAGCTGGGGGCCCGATCAGCCCCAGCATTTT
14 | TRBJ2-7 | . | . | TRBV7-8 | CASSLDRTAYEQYF | TGTGCCAGCAGCTTAGATAGGACGGCCTACGAGCAGTACTTC
12 | TRBJ2-1 | . | . | TRBV20-1 | CSARGEHHGQFF | TGCAGTGCTAGAGGGGAACATCATGGGCAGTTCTTC
12 | TRBJ1-2 | . | . | TRBV6-1 | CASSARGLRYTF | TGTGCCAGCAGCGCACGGGGCCTCCGGTACACCTTC
10 | TRBJ2-7 | . | . | TRBV6-1 | CASSDYEQYF | TGTGCCAGCAGTGACTACGAGCAGTACTTC
13 | TRBJ2-7 | . | . | TRBV19 | CASSIGFSYEQYF | TGTGCCAGTAGTATAGGGTTTTCCTACGAGCAGTACTTC
14 | TRBJ1-5 | few | . | TRBV6-1 | CASSAGDDNQPQHF | TGTGCCAGCTCGGCAGGGGACGACAATCAGCCCCAGCATTTT
11 | TRBJ2-1 | . | . | TRBV10-3 | CAISQDREQFF | TGTGCCATCAGCCAGGATCGGGAGCAGTTCTTC
13 | TRBJ2-5 | . | . | TRBV5-4 | CASSLKGQETQYF | TGTGCCAGCAGCTTGAAGGGGCAAGAGACCCAGTACTTC
10 | TRBJ2-1 | . | . | TRBV11-3 | CASSLGKQFF | TGTGCCAGCAGCTTAGGGAAGCAGTTCTTC
16 | TRBJ2-1 | . | TRBD2 | TRBV20-1 | CSARGREGPGNNEQFF | TGCAGTGCTAGGGGGCGGGAGGGCCCTGGTAACAATGAGCAGTTCTTC
13 | TRBJ1-3 | . | TRBD1 | TRBV10-3 | CAISRGHGNTIYF | TGTGCCATCAGCAGGGGGCATGGAAACACCATATATTTT
13 | TRBJ2-7 | few | . | TRBV11-3 | CASSFRDPYEQYF | TGTGCCAGCAGCTTCAGGGACCCCTACGAGCAGTACTTC
17 | TRBJ1-5 | . | TRBD1 | TRBV28 | CASTNEKAQGAYQPQHF | TGTGCCAGCACCAATGAGAAGGCACAGGGGGCATATCAGCCCCAGCATTTT
13 | TRBJ2-3 | . | TRBD2 | TRBV11-2 | CASSGGGNQPQYF | TGTGCCAGCAGCGGGGGAGGGAATCAGCCCCAGTATTTT
15 | TRBJ2-5 | . | . | TRBV6-1 | CASSAAGTSGETQYF | TGTGCCAGCAGTGCCGCAGGGACATCGGGAGAGACCCAGTACTTC